The 7 T cell receptor beta chains below were found in one sample sequenced in a study of neurological immune-mediated disorders. TCRdb recomputed calls from the 5' RACE reads with MiXCR, one row per CDR3 protein. The table includes over 55,000 distinct CDR3 sequences, around 10% detected once. Documented time point: longitudinal time-point 1 (baseline). The sequenced material came from PBMCs. The source of these receptors is a male donor with HTLV-1-associated myelopathy (HAM/TSP).

This sequence joins TRBV5-1 and TRBJ2-1, with TRBD1 identical over 8 bases. The length of the CDR3 is 14 residues. Germline V CDR1 and CDR2: SGHRS, YFSETQ. Trimming removed 5 bases from V and 12 bases from J; junction bases left unmatched: 13. The CDR3 DNA sequence: TGCGCCAGCAGAGGACAGGGAGGCGCAGATACGCAGTTCTTC. It encodes CASRGQGGADTQFF.

Ten or more counts support this clonotype. This sequence joins TRBV7-3 and TRBJ1-1; maybe TRBD1 (6 bases). Germline V gene data show CDR1 as SGHTA and CDR2 as FQGTGA. The CDR3 contains 11 residues. V was clipped by 4 bases and J by 8 bases, with 8 bases between them. The CDR3 region has the DNA TGTGCCAGCAGCTCAGGGGCGGAAGCTTTCTTT. Translation: CASSSGAEAFF.

This clonotype has ten or more counts. V is TRBV5-1 and J is TRBJ1-2; D perhaps matches TRBD1 (5 bases). CDR1 and CDR2 (germline): SGHRS, YFSETQ. This CDR3 contains 14 residues. The V end lost 0 bases, the J end lost 8 bases, and 14 bases lay between the germline ends. CDR3 region: CASSLARGLGGYTF. CDR3 nucleotides: TGCGCCAGCAGCTTGGCCCGGGGCTTGGGGGGCTACACCTTC.

This clonotype has ten or more counts. The chain uses TRBV11-3 and TRBJ1-1, with D tentatively TRBD1 (6 bases). The CDR3 contains 15 residues. From germline, CDR1 is SGHNT and CDR2 YENEEA. With 5 bases removed from V and 0 bases from J, the gap between germline ends came to 13 bases. CDR3 nucleotide sequence: TGTGCCAGCAGCCCCAAGGACAGCCTGAACACTGAAGCTTTCTTT. Its translation: CASSPKDSLNTEAFF. Full variable domain (missing parts from reference TRBV11-3 and TRBJ1-1): EAGVVQSPRYKIIEKKQPVAFWCNPISGHNTLYWYLQNLGQGPELLIRYENEEAVDDSQLPKDRFSAERLKGVDSTLKIQPAELGDSAVYLCASSPKDSLNTEAFFGQGTRLTVV.

This clonotype was detected once. V and J are TRBV28 and TRBJ2-1, with D tentatively TRBD1 (6 bases). CDR3 size: 14 residues. Trimming cost V 10 bases and J 4 bases, with 17 bases left between them. Germline V gene lookup returns CDR1 MDHEN and CDR2 SYDVKM. The CDR3 sequence is CAIQRQARYNEQFF. Written as DNA, the CDR3 is TGTGCCATCCAAAGACAGGCGCGATACAATGAGCAGTTCTTC.

This clonotype was counted at least ten times. This chain links TRBV5-1 with TRBJ1-1, with D perhaps matching TRBD1 (5 bases). In germline, CDR1 is SGHRS, CDR2 YFSETQ. This CDR3 region has 14 residues. The ends were cut back, 3 bases at V and 1 base at J, with 10 bases in the middle. The CDR3 DNA is TGCGCCAGCAGCTCACAGGTCGAGAACACTGAAGCTTTCTTT. Residues: CASSSQVENTEAFF.

This clonotype occurred many times. The chain employs TRBV5-5 and TRBJ2-7, with 10 bases that match TRBD1. Germline CDR1 SGHKS, CDR2 YYEKEE (reference sequence). V was clipped by 4 bases and J by 5 bases; unmatched bases: 6. This CDR3 spans 14 amino acids. For the CDR3, the DNA is TGTGCCAGCAGCGTGACAGGGGGCGAAGACGAGCAGTACTTC. It translates to CASSVTGGEDEQYF.